This TCR beta chain was profiled in a study of T cells after yellow fever vaccination (dated by TCRdb to between 2018 and 2021). Broadly, across the study: The SMART-Seq v4 Ultra Low Input RNA kit was used to prepare libraries from fractions with low cell numbers. Blood samples were taken at several timepoints before and after primary and secondary immunization, and bulk PBMC replicates and cell subsets were isolated. The cohort comprised two healthy male donors, one aged 18 to 30 and one aged 30 to 40 years. To follow T-cell clones before and after both primary and booster YFV17D yellow fever vaccination, bulk TCR alpha and beta repertoires underwent longitudinal sequencing.

This sample's treatment or condition label indicates: live attenuated yellow fever vaccine strain. PBMCs were isolated from peripheral blood using a standard Ficoll-Paque protocol. Dynabeads CD4 and CD8 positive selection kits were used to isolate the CD4 and CD8 T-cell fractions. TriZol was used to extract RNA from bulk PBMCs, CD4 and CD8 fractions, and dextramer-positive and dextramer-negative fractions. This clonotype was seen a few times. Its antigen is currently not known. No much larger clone is present one base from it, and per-base qualities are unavailable. Synthesis of TCR cDNA relied on 5'RACE template switching, a step that introduced a universal primer site along with unique molecular identifiers. cDNA synthesis was primed from both the TCR alpha and TCR beta constant segments. Two PCR steps were used to amplify libraries, with sample barcodes and sequencing adapters being added in the second step. Sequencing of libraries was done on Illumina HiSeq 2500 (2x100 bp) or NovaSeq (2x150 bp). For the original study's pipeline: Reads were demultiplexed and collapsed into UMI consensus sequences with MIGEC, and V(D)J alignment was performed with MiXCR. Using edgeR on replicate PBMC samples, clonotypes were called vaccine-responding if FDR was below 0.01 and the log2 fold change was above 5 up to day 15. Each bulk clonotype received a CD4 or CD8 identity based on whether the sequenced CD4 or CD8 repertoire contained that clonotype at higher abundance. TCRdb passed the public sequencing reads through fastp at Q25 and MiXCR, retaining productive beta sequences. Rows merge per CDR3 protein into single entries with the most common DNA and genes. The V and J calls and clone size are TCRdb's, not the authors'. The sample table records 200,000 to 300,000 distinct CDR3 sequences; approximately 12% of these occur just once. 0.5% to 0.6% of the sample comes from the top ten.

The paper as a whole reports these results and caveats: After the booster, most clones that had expanded after primary vaccination were detected again (about 97% of CD4 and around 88% of CD8), suggesting broad maintenance of memory. Because abundant contaminating clonotypes from the bulk population could be contained in FACS-sorted repertoires, computational filtering was required. Because the study included only a couple of donors, the extent to which the findings can be generalized is limited. The secondary T-cell response was weaker than the primary response but faster, peaking on day 5 instead of day 15. A small share of clonotypes occurred in both CD4 and CD8 compartments, likely arising from convergent recombination.

The cysteine opens and the phenylalanine closes a CDR3 of 17 amino acids. Kept here is only the CDR3 DNA, which spans 51 bases and is read in frame from base 1. CDR1 and CDR2 are read off the germline V gene (reference sequence) as DFQATT and SNEGSKA. V is cut back by 1 base and J by 3 bases, with 13 bases in the junction unmatched. The origin of this receptor is a man aged 25 to 40 who received the YFV17D yellow fever vaccine. Sequences were derived from CD4+ T cells sorted from PBMCs, sampled 45 days after the yellow fever booster vaccination. The sequence is built from TRBV20-1 and TRBJ2-7; TRBD2 lines up with 9 middle nucleotides. The CDR3 region: CSARAGGVAGGSYEQYF. The DNA is TGCAGTGCTAGAGCAGGAGGGGTTGCGGGAGGGAGCTACGAGCAGTACTTC.